This T cell receptor (beta chain) is drawn from a study of shared clonotypes between healthy human individuals (dated by TCRdb to between 2020 and 2021). The study in broad terms: The cohort comprised a couple of women and a few men aged 18 to 49 years. For each donor, CD4 naive and CD4 memory were each run on three plates, CD8 naive on two plates, and CD8 memory on one plate. To estimate repertoire size and how much clonotype sharing occurs between individuals, the study deeply sequenced the blood TCR repertoires of five healthy adults. Libraries were prepared and TCR repertoires were sequenced by different laboratories using diverse techniques, in order to increase sequencing depth and limit assay-specific biases. Per donor, leukapheresis produced somewhere between about 0.9 and 10 billion PBMCs. Results the study describes overall, beyond this receptor: Only blood was sampled, and tissue TCR repertoires likely differ from those in blood. Because the study included only a small number of donors, the genetic and exposure-history diversity represented was limited. Compared with non-shared clonotypes, clonotypes shared by all four sorted-subset donors had higher generation probabilities. Even with the large sequencing depth, rarefaction of the sorted-subset datasets indicated that sequencing was incomplete. Pairwise subsampling indicated that sequencing depth was expected to affect the degree of clonotype sharing among donors. Around 5.4% of naive CD4, 3.5% of naive CD8, roughly 2.5% of memory CD4, and more than 0.35% of memory CD8 clonotypes were shared across a few donors. Estimated clonotype richness was generally larger for naive than for memory subsets.

Points on this clone: The antigen it binds to is not known. No much larger clonotype is one base removed from it; base qualities were not supplied.

CD8 naive samples consisted of CD45RO-negative cells that were positively selected for CCR7, yielding a CD45RA+CCR7+ population without TemRA cells. Donors were healthy HIV-negative adults with no recently reported acute infections or vaccinations. Every donor was a Caucasian adult residing in Nashville, Tennessee, USA. Blood was collected by leukapheresis, and PBMCs were isolated by Ficoll-Histopaque density gradient centrifugation and then cryopreserved in liquid nitrogen vapor phase. Purity and quantity of every magnetically sorted T cell population were checked by analytical flow cytometry. Genomic DNA was isolated from each sorted fraction and quantified by UV absorbance on a Nanodrop 2000c. Using the deep immunoSEQ assay, TCR CDR3 regions were amplified from genomic DNA by multiplex PCR. For each cell subset, the extracted genomic DNA was distributed evenly across all wells of several immunoSEQ 96-well plates, and each plate served as one replicate. For sorted subsets, around 200 ng genomic DNA, equal to 30,000 to 35,000 T cell genomes, was loaded into each replicate PCR. Purified libraries were quantified with a Qubit 3.0 fluorometer, sized on a Bioanalyzer 2100, and re-quantified with the KAPA Library Quantification kit. Every immunoSEQ 96-well plate was sequenced on a dedicated single-read 150-cycle Illumina NextSeq 550 flow cell. From the authors' description of their analysis: The immunoSEQ output contained only junctional sequences without quality scores, so filtering could not match that applied to full-length reads. Sequences were annotated with PyIR, a Python wrapper for IgBLAST v1.9, using IMGT germline references to assign V/J genes and CDR3. Reads with weak V/J assignments (E-value above 1e-6), missing CDR3, stop codons, out-of-frame junctions, or ambiguous translated residues were removed. V3J clonotypes were defined as sequences sharing the same inferred V gene, J gene, and CDR3 amino acid sequence. Percentage overlap between repertoires was computed as shared unique clonotypes divided by the size of the smaller repertoire. Three approaches were used to assess repertoire richness: RTK rarefaction, the Chao1 estimator, and Recon v2.1 estimates of unobserved clonotypes. OLGA was used to compute generation probabilities for all TCRbeta clonotypes that the gDNA method yielded from a few donors. TCRdb obtained this table from immuneACCESS and retained in-frame rearrangements with V and J assigned. These tables miss some clones; where compared with another copy, unresolved V genes account for less than half of the shortfall, and the remainder is unexplained. That table supplies the V and J calls and clone size; D and trimming were determined from the DNA. The sample table holds approximately 2,200,000 clones, of which about 93% were seen once. Roughly 1.7% of the sample comes from the top ten.

The TCR comes from a man between 18 and 29 years old in good health. Some clones in this sample may be carry-over from other donors' samples. Input material: naive CD8+ T cells from PBMCs. Per the publication, the cell subset or site label means: CD45RA+CCR7+.

CDR3 sequence: CASSSGTAPYGYTF. The nucleotides are TGTGCCAGCAGCTCTGGGACAGCCCCCTATGGCTACACCTTC. The chain couples TRBV5-6 to TRBJ1-2; 7 junctional bases match TRBD1. Here V drops 3 bases and J drops 4 bases, and the junction holds 6 bases not matched to any gene. Looking up the germline V gene yields CDR1 SGHDT and CDR2 YYEEEE. Spanning cysteine to phenylalanine, the CDR3 consists of 14 amino acids. This entry keeps only the CDR3 DNA: 42 bases, framed from base 1. The entire variable domain, with the stretches around the CDR3 drawn from the reference TRBV5-6 and TRBJ1-2 proteins, is DAGVTQSPTHLIKTRGQQVTLRCSPKSGHDTVSWYQQALGQGPQFIFQYYEEEERQRGNFPDRFSGHQFPNYSSELNVNALLLGDSALYLCASSSGTAPYGYTFGSGTRLTVV.